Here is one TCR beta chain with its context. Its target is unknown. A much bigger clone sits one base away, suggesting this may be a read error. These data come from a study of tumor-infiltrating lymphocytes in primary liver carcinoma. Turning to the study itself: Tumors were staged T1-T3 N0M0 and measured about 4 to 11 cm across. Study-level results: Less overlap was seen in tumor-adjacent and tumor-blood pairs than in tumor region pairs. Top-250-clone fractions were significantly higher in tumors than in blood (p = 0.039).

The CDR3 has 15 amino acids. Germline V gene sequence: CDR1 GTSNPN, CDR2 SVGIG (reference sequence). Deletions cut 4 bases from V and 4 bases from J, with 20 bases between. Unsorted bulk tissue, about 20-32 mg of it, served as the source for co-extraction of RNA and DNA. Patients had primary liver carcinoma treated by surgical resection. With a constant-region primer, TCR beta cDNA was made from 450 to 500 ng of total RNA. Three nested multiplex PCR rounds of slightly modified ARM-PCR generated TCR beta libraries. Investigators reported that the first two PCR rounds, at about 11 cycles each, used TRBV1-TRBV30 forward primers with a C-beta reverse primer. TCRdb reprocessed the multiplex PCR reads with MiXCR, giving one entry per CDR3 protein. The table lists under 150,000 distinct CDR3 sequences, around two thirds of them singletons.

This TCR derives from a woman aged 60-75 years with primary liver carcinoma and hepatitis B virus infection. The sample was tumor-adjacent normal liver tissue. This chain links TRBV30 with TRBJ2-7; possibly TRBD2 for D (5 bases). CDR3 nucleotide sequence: TGTGCCTGGATTGCCCCGAGGGCAGGCCGATACGAGCAGTACTTC. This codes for CAWIAPRAGRYEQYF.